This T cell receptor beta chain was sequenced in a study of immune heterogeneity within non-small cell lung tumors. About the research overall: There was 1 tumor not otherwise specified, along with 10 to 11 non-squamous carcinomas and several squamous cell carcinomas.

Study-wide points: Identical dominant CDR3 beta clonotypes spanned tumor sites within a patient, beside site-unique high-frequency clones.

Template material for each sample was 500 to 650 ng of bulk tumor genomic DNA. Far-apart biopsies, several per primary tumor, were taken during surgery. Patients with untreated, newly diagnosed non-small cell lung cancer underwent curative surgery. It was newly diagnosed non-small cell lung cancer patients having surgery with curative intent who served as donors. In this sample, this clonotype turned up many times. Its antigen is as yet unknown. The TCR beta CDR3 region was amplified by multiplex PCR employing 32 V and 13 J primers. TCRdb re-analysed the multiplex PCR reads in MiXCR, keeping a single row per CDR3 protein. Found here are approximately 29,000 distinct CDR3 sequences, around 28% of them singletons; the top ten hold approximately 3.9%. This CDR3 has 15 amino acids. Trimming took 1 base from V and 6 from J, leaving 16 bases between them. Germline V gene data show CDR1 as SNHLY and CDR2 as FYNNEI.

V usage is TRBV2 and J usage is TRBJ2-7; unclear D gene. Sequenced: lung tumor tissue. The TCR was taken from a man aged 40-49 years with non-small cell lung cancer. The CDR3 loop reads CASSEVVSPPREQYF. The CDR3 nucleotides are TGTGCCAGCAGTGAAGTGGTCTCTCCGCCGCGCGAGCAGTACTTC.